One T cell receptor (beta chain) is described in this entry. The sample originates from a study of CD8+CD57+ T cells in acquired aplastic anemia. On the study more broadly: When averaged, DNA from sorted CD4+ and CD8+ cells came to 3.2 ug.

Genomic DNA provided the template from which TCR beta VDJ and CDR3 profiles were obtained. Using its own MiXCR run on the reads, TCRdb lists one record per CDR3 protein. The sample gives over 150,000 distinct CDR3 sequences, less than 65% of which show up once; approximately 46% is in the top ten. It was patients with CD8+CD57+ cell expansion by flow cytometry who were chosen for sequencing. Blood was sampled before the patients had received any therapy. The sequence was collected from a human donor with aplastic anemia. The sequenced sample was sorted CD4+, CD8+, or CD8+CD57+ T cells (not recorded which) from PBMCs.

This CDR3 reads CASSRGTEAEAFF. The CDR3, as DNA: TGTGCCAGCAGCCGCGGGACAGAGGCTGAAGCTTTCTTT. V is TRBV5-6 and J is TRBJ1-1, with 7 bases identical to TRBD1. CDR3 length: 13 residues. V lost 4 bases, J lost 6 bases, and 6 bases stayed unmatched. CDR1 is SGHDT and CDR2 is YYEEEE in the germline V gene.